A single sample is the source of the 19 T cell receptor beta chains below, sequenced in a study of T cells expressing NK-cell markers. After re-calling the 5' RACE reads, TCRdb lists one entry per CDR3 protein, DNA absent. The sample totals a few hundred thousand distinct CDR3 sequences. Sequencing was performed on blood T cells: a sorted CD56 or NKG2C T cell subset, CD4+ or CD8+ T cells, or bulk PBMC T cells (not recorded which). These receptors all come from a man aged 18-75 years in good health.

V is TRBV29-1 and J is TRBJ2-2; TCRdb lists TRBD1, though no DNA is available to test this call. The CDR3 consists of 15 residues. Germline CDR1 SQVTM, CDR2 ANQGSEA. The CDR3 protein is CSVELGQGTTGELFF.

The chain couples TRBV23-1 to TRBJ2-2; TCRdb lists TRBD1, though no DNA is available to test this call. Being an ORF, TRBV23-1 has a function that is uncertain. The CDR3 sequence is 17 residues long. CDR3 region: CASSHPDRVARRGAVFF.

CDR3 sequence: CSAQARPGVLTF. This sequence joins TRBV20-1 and TRBJ2-6; TCRdb's assignment of TRBD1 cannot be checked, as there is no DNA. The CDR3 totals 12 residues. CDR1 is DFQATT, CDR2 SNEGSKA, per germline (reference sequence).

The gene calls are TRBV20-1 and TRBJ2-2. The CDR3 covers 15 residues. Germline loops: CDR1 DFQATT, CDR2 SNEGSKA (reference sequence). The CDR3 loop reads CSAREWLGSSGELFF.

The chain combines TRBV9 with TRBJ1-6; TCRdb indicates TRBD1, and absent DNA this call remains unverified. The CDR3 extends over 16 amino acids. Germline lookup yields CDR1 SGDLS and CDR2 YYNGEE. The CDR3 region is CASSSPGTGNNSPLHF.

The chain has TRBV10-3 and TRBJ1-2. This CDR3 is 15 amino acids long. Germline V gives CDR1 ENHRY, CDR2 SYGVKD. The CDR3 reads CAISDLSGVNYGYTF.

V and J are TRBV24-1 and TRBJ2-3. Germline V gene lookup returns CDR1 KGHDR and CDR2 SFDVKD. This CDR3 has 14 residues. The CDR3 is CATTLHDGTDTQYF.

V is TRBV30 and J is TRBJ1-1. This CDR3 spans 13 amino acids. Germline-derived CDR1 and CDR2 are GTSNPN and SVGIG (reference sequence). The CDR3 region is CAWSGYMNTEAFF.

The gene calls are TRBV7-9 and TRBJ2-6; TCRdb indicates TRBD1, and absent DNA this call remains unverified. The CDR3 has 13 amino acids. The germline CDR1 and CDR2 sequences are SEHNR and FQNEAQ (reference sequence). The CDR3 protein is CASSLGTVNVLTF.

This chain links TRBV6-4 with TRBJ1-4. Germline CDR1 MRHNA, CDR2 SNTAGT. There are 13 residues in the CDR3. This CDR3 is CASRGQRNEKLFF.

This chain joins TRBV19 and TRBJ1-1. The germline CDR1 and CDR2 sequences are LNHDA and SQIVND (reference sequence). The CDR3 spans 13 residues. CDR3 sequence: CASRRLGGTEAFF.

The chain has TRBV2 and TRBJ2-7; TCRdb picks TRBD1, but there is no DNA to check that call. Germline CDR1 and CDR2: SNHLY and FYNNEI. This CDR3 is built from 14 residues. The CDR3 is CASMTDRGSGEQYF.

The rearrangement uses TRBV4-1 and TRBJ2-3; the TRBD1 assignment by TCRdb is unverifiable without DNA. The CDR3 is 15 residues long. From germline, CDR1 is MGHRA and CDR2 YSYEKL. The CDR3 loop reads CASSQVQGFLDTQYF.

V and J are TRBV20-1 and TRBJ2-3; TCRdb selects TRBD2, and the lack of DNA leaves this call unchecked. This CDR3 contains 16 residues. The germline gives CDR1 DFQATT, CDR2 SNEGSKA (reference sequence). CDR3 protein: CSATGTSGGNTDTQYF.

The chain has TRBV18 and TRBJ2-7; TCRdb returns TRBD1, unconfirmable since there is no DNA. Germline CDR1 reads KGHSH; CDR2 reads LQKENI. The CDR3 consists of 15 residues. The CDR3 region is CASSTGSGGTYEQYF.

The chain links TRBV24-1 to TRBJ2-1; there is no DNA to check the TCRdb D call of TRBD1. In germline, CDR1 is KGHDR, CDR2 SFDVKD. The CDR3 consists of 13 residues. The CDR3 loop reads CATKGGQNNEQFF.

The chain is built from TRBV29-1 and TRBJ2-7; there is no DNA to check the TCRdb D call of TRBD1. This CDR3 comprises 14 residues. Germline values: CDR1 SQVTM, CDR2 ANQGSEA. The chain's CDR3 is CSVLDQGAIYEQYF.

V is TRBV9 and J is TRBJ2-6. CDR1 and CDR2 from the germline V gene are SGDLS and YYNGEE. There are 17 residues in the CDR3. This CDR3 is CASSVGSHSSGANVLTF. Based on the CDR3 plus reference TRBV9 and TRBJ2-6, the full variable domain is DSGVTQTPKHLITATGQRVTLRCSPRSGDLSVYWYQQSLDQGLQFLIQYYNGEERAKGNILERFSAQQFPDLHSELNLSSLELGDSALYFCASSVGSHSSGANVLTFGAGSRLTVL.

J is TRBJ1-4 and V is TRBV6-6. Germline CDR1 and CDR2: MNHNY and SVGAGI (reference sequence). The CDR3 is 12 residues long. This CDR3 reads CASRTANEKLFF.